The text below deals with one TCR beta chain. The length of the CDR3 is 13 residues. Germline values: CDR1 SGHRS, CDR2 YFSETQ. V was clipped by 2 bases and J by 6 bases, with 11 bases between them. The method was immunoSEQ multiplex PCR; TCRdb's version includes in-frame clones alone and lacks a portion of them. Counted here are 200,000 to 250,000 clones, around 90% occurring once; the ten biggest clones make up roughly 16%. The source of the sample is a study of blood T cell repertoires in COVID-19. Study context: The United States, Italy and Spain were the sources of the acute and convalescent COVID-19 samples.

Those enrolled, adults aged roughly 18 to 89 years, came from around 24 US areas. The study recruited exposed participants who had met a COVID-19 case within 2 weeks before entry. The chain employs TRBV5-1 and TRBJ1-2; D remains ambiguous. Sequencing was done on a sample of PBMCs or T cells enriched from blood (not recorded which). The source is a man aged 30-40 years who had been exposed to COVID-19. CDR3 in DNA: TGCGCCAGCAGCTTCACAGTGCTCGATGGCTACACCTTC. Its translation: CASSFTVLDGYTF.